The T cell receptor beta chain under discussion was sequenced for a study of blood T cell repertoires in COVID-19. Study details: T cells, B-cell-depleted T cells, or PBMCs supplied cDNA or gDNA.

In the original workflow: Estimates of nucleated cell counts were drawn from the amplification of reference gene primers. Data came from immunoSEQ multiplex PCR; TCRdb stores just in-frame clones and leaves some out. Clone size and the V and J calls come from that table; the DNA yielded D and trimming. This table holds approximately 61,000 clones, approximately 83% found once. During active infection, Seattle patients enrolled and were then monitored through disease. With 5 bases removed from V and 7 bases from J, the gap between germline ends came to 17 bases. This CDR3 contains 14 residues. CDR1 is SGHTA and CDR2 is FQGNSA in the germline V gene.

This TCR was sampled from a man in his fifties or sixties with COVID-19, enrolled during active disease. Sequencing was carried out using peripheral blood. The V call is TRBV7-2, the J call TRBJ2-5; no clear D gene. The CDR3 sequence is CASSDPTPPGTQYF. The CDR3 region has the DNA TGTGCCAGCAGCGACCCGACGCCTCCGGGGACCCAGTACTTC. Supplemented by reference TRBV7-2 and TRBJ2-5, the full variable domain reads GAGVSQSPSNKVTEKGKDVELRCDPISGHTALYWYRQSLGQGLEFLIYFQGNSAPDKSGLPSDRFSAERTGGSVSTLTIQRTQQEDSAVYLCASSDPTPPGTQYFGPGTRLLVL.